A single T cell receptor beta chain is shown here with its context. Sequenced by immunoSEQ multiplex PCR; TCRdb stores in-frame clones only, minus some. The sample has fewer than 75,000 clones; roughly 79% are singletons. Germline-derived CDR1 and CDR2 are SNHLY and FYNNEI. V lost 4 bases and J 1 base, leaving 24 bases between the germline ends. The length of the CDR3 is 19 residues. The sample belongs to a study of blood T cell repertoires in COVID-19. About the study: Whether acute or convalescent, the COVID-19 samples came from the United States, Italy and Spain.

The clonotype originates from a man aged 60 to 75 with acute or convalescent COVID-19. Sequenced sample: peripheral blood. V is TRBV2 and J is TRBJ2-3; D perhaps matches TRBD2 (7 bases). DNA for the CDR3: TGTGCCAGCAGTGGAGCTGTGGGGGGGCCTCCCACTGGCACAGATACGCAGTATTTT. This encodes CASSGAVGGPPTGTDTQYF.